The 5 T cell receptor beta chains presented below share a single source sample, sequenced in a study of memory CD4+ T cells and cytomegalovirus serostatus. The sort gate was single viable CD3+CD4+CD8-CD45RO+ cells for memory CD4+ T cells. Libraries were prepared by immunoSEQ multiplex PCR; TCRdb keeps only in-frame clonotypes and omits some of them. The repertoire holds roughly 64,000 clones, with about 74% as singletons. The sequenced material came from memory CD4+ T cells from blood. The receptors shown here come from an adult in good health and CMV-seronegative.

The V gene is TRBV6-5, the J gene TRBJ2-1; possibly TRBD1 for D (6 bases). With 1 base removed from V and 6 bases from J, the gap between germline ends came to 13 bases. This CDR3 spans 15 amino acids. Per the germline V gene, CDR1 is MNHEY and CDR2 is SVGAGI. CDR3 sequence reads: CASSYYGQSVNEQFF. The DNA of the CDR3 is TGTGCCAGCAGTTACTATGGACAGAGTGTCAATGAGCAGTTCTTC.

This chain uses TRBV20-1 with TRBJ1-1; D ambiguous. The CDR3 sequence is 11 residues long. Between the trimmed V and J ends, which lost 1 base and 11 bases, there was a span of 11 bases. CDR1 DFQATT and CDR2 SNEGSKA come from the germline V gene (reference sequence). For the CDR3, the DNA is TGCAGTGCTAGAGGCGGGAGGTTGGCTTTCTTT. Amino acids: CSARGGRLAFF.

The chain recombines TRBV4-1 with TRBJ1-1, with a weak D call TRBD1 (5 bases). The CDR3 runs to 17 residues. The V gene lost 0 bases and the J gene lost 0 bases, with 14 bases spanning the gap. Germline assignment: CDR1 MGHRA and CDR2 YSYEKL. The CDR3 reads CASSQERGTIMNTEAFF. In DNA form, the CDR3 reads TGCGCCAGCAGCCAAGAAAGAGGGACCATAATGAACACTGAAGCTTTCTTT.

J is TRBJ2-1 and V is TRBV18, with a tentative D call TRBD1 (5 bases). Germline loops: CDR1 KGHSH, CDR2 LQKENI. The CDR3 totals 16 residues. The V end was cut by 2 bases, the J end by 2 bases, with 13 bases between. In DNA form, the CDR3 reads TGTGCCAGCTCACCATATAACAGGAATACCTACAATGAGCAGTTCTTC. Translating it yields CASSPYNRNTYNEQFF.

The rearrangement joins TRBV7-2 to TRBJ2-4; D may be TRBD2 (6 bases). V was shortened by 3 bases and J by 11 bases, with 17 bases between the two germline ends. Per the germline V gene, CDR1 is SGHTA and CDR2 is FQGNSA. The length of the CDR3 is 14 residues. The CDR3 bases are TGTGCCAGCAGCTTGGAGGGGCCTGGACTATTTCAGTACTTC. Translated, it gives CASSLEGPGLFQYF.